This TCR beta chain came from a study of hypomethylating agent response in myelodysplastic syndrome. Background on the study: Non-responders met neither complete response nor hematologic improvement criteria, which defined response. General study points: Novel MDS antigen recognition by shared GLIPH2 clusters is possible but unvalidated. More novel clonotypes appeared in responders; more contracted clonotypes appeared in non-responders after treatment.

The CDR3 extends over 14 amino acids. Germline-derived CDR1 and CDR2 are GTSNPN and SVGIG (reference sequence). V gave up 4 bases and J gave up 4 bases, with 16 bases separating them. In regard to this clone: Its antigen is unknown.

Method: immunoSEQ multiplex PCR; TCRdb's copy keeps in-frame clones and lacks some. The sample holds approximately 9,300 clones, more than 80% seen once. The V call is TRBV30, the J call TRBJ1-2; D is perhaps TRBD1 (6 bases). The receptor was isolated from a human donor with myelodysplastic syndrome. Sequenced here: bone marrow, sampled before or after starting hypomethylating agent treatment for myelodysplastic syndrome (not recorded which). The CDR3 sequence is CAWTPQGQIYGYTF. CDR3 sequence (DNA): TGTGCCTGGACTCCACAAGGACAGATCTATGGCTACACCTTC.